This T cell receptor (beta chain) derives from a study of OX40 agonist ivuxolimab in advanced cancers. Study at large: The study gave patients intravenous ivuxolimab at 0.01 to 10 mg/kg every 2 weeks. Three patients had partial responses: one hepatocellular carcinoma, two cutaneous melanoma. A male proportion of about 84% was recorded, with mean age roughly 60 years and range roughly 20 to 90.

V was shortened by 3 bases and J by 2 bases, with 8 bases between the two germline ends. Germline V lookup: CDR1 SEHNR, CDR2 FQNEAQ (reference sequence). The CDR3 contains 14 residues. Whole-study findings and limits: At 0.1 to 3.0 mg/kg, CD4+ and CD8+ blood T cells expanded clonally by week 6.

Only in-frame clones appear in the TCRdb table, and some are missing; sequencing was by immunoSEQ multiplex PCR. The sample has some 100,000 clones, 70% to 90% seen once; the top ten hold 1.5% to 2.5%. Regarding this clone: Its antigen is still unknown.

This specimen was CD4+ or CD8+ T cells sorted from blood, taken in a trial of the OX40 agonist ivuxolimab. The chain couples TRBV7-9 to TRBJ2-1, with D unclear. The TCR was taken from an adult with an advanced solid tumor such as melanoma, head and neck, liver or kidney cancer. The CDR3 bases are TGTGCCAGCAGCTTGGCGTCCACCTACAATGAGCAGTTCTTC. Its protein is CASSLASTYNEQFF.